Presented here are 9 T cell receptor beta chains from one specimen sequenced in a study of blood T cell repertoires in COVID-19. Assay used: immunoSEQ multiplex PCR; TCRdb lists only in-frame clones, some missing. The sample consists of 160,000 or so clones, around 80% of them appearing once. The specimen was peripheral blood. These receptors all come from a man between 60 and 75 years old with active or convalescent COVID-19.

The V and J genes are TRBV2 and TRBJ1-2; a possible D gene is TRBD1 (6 bases). The CDR3 length is 13 residues. Germline V CDR1 and CDR2: SNHLY, FYNNEI. Trimming pared 4 bases from V and 8 bases from J, leaving 14 bases between. The CDR3: CASSANQGYGYTF. CDR3 DNA: TGTGCCAGCAGTGCTAATCAGGGGTACGGCTACACCTTC.

The chain carries TRBV3-1 (or the pseudogene TRBV3-2) and TRBJ2-5, with a weak D call TRBD1 (6 bases). The germline V gene has CDR1 LGHDT and CDR2 YNNKEL (reference sequence). This CDR3 has 16 amino acids. The V end was cut by 4 bases, the J end by 5 bases, with 20 bases between. The CDR3 loop reads CASSLHRTVASETQYF. The DNA for the CDR3 is TGTGCCAGCAGCCTTCACCGGACAGTCGCCTCGGAGACCCAGTACTTC.

This clone was recorded a few times. The rearrangement uses TRBV6-1 and TRBJ2-1; 14 bases match TRBD2. From germline, CDR1 is MNHNS and CDR2 SASEGT. V gave up 4 bases and J gave up 6 bases; unmatched junction bases: 8. The CDR3 runs to 17 residues. The CDR3 bases are TGTGCCAGCAGTGCACCGGGACTAGCGGGGGTCAGCAATGAGCAGTTCTTC. This encodes CASSAPGLAGVSNEQFF.

The chain couples TRBV3-1 (or the pseudogene TRBV3-2) to TRBJ2-1, with TRBD2 matching 7 bases. This CDR3 spans 17 amino acids. The V gene's germline CDR1 is LGHDT and CDR2 YNNKEL (reference sequence). The trim removed 3 bases at V and 0 bases at J, leaving 8 bases unmatched. The CDR3 DNA is TGTGCCAGCAGCCACTACCGGGGGGACCTCTCCTACAATGAGCAGTTCTTC. Translating it yields CASSHYRGDLSYNEQFF.

The chain recombines TRBV10-3 with TRBJ2-1; D is uncertain. V shed 4 bases and J shed 0 bases, with 16 bases lying between them. Germline CDR1 reads ENHRY; CDR2 reads SYGVKD. CDR3 length equals 17 residues. CDR3 DNA sequence: TGTGCCATCAGTGGGAAAGAAGCGCCCAGCTCCTACAATGAGCAGTTCTTC. Translation gives CAISGKEAPSSYNEQFF.

The chain links TRBV28 to TRBJ1-6; 9 bases match TRBD1. Trimming took 6 bases from V and 4 from J; bases not matched to a gene: 10. This CDR3 comprises 17 residues. Germline V lookup: CDR1 MDHEN, CDR2 SYDVKM. This CDR3 is CASSPTDRGTYNSPLHF. The CDR3 coding sequence is TGTGCCAGCAGCCCCACGGACAGGGGCACATATAATTCACCCCTCCACTTT.

This CDR3 reads CASSEQGYNEQFF. CDR3 DNA sequence: TGTGCCAGCAGTGAACAGGGGTACAATGAGCAGTTCTTC. V usage is TRBV6-1 and J usage is TRBJ2-1; weak D call: TRBD1 (6 bases). V lost 2 bases, J lost 4 bases, and 6 bases lay in between. CDR3 length: 13 residues. The germline gives CDR1 MNHNS, CDR2 SASEGT.

This clone occurred once. The chain has TRBV7-2 and TRBJ1-6; D remains unclear. The CDR3 sequence is 14 residues long. V lost 1 base and J lost 9, with 10 bases in between. CDR1 SGHTA and CDR2 FQGNSA come from the germline V gene. The CDR3 nucleotides are TGTGCCAGCAGCTTAGAGGGCCGGGGTTCACCCCTCCACTTT. It encodes CASSLEGRGSPLHF.

This clone was recorded only once. The J gene is TRBJ2-7, the V gene TRBV10-2; 10 positions match TRBD1. The CDR3 runs 12 residues. CDR1 WSHSY and CDR2 SAAADI come from the germline V gene. The junction had 2 bases not matched to a gene; V was cut back by 8 bases and J by 4 bases. CDR3 region: CASRDRGYEQYF. In nucleotides, the CDR3 is TGCGCCAGCCGGGACAGGGGTTACGAGCAGTACTTC.